Each of the 14 T cell receptor beta chains below was sequenced from the same sample in a study of T cell responses to AZD1222 COVID-19 vaccine. Only in-frame clones appear in the TCRdb table, and some are missing; sequencing was by immunoSEQ multiplex PCR. The top ten hold over 3% of the sample, which has more than 100,000 clones, approximately 87% seen once. The material was peripheral blood, obtained on day 0 of AZD1222 vaccination. These receptors all come from an adult in good health.

The chain carries TRBV24-1 and TRBJ1-2; a possible D gene is TRBD1 (5 bases). The CDR3 runs to 16 residues. Trimming stripped 3 bases from V and 6 bases from J, with 19 bases between. In germline, CDR1 is KGHDR, CDR2 SFDVKD. Written as DNA, the CDR3 is TGTGCCACCAGTGATGCCGGGACGGCCAATACTAATGGCTACACCTTC. Protein: CATSDAGTANTNGYTF.

This chain uses TRBV11-3 with TRBJ2-1; 7 positions match TRBD1. CDR3 length: 16 residues. J was trimmed by 0 bases and V by 1 base; bases with no gene match: 3. CDR1 is SGHNT, CDR2 YENEEA, per germline. CDR3 nucleotides: TGTGCCAGCAGCTTAGGACAGGGTAGCTCCTACAATGAGCAGTTCTTC. It yields the protein CASSLGQGSSYNEQFF.

The V call is TRBV10-3, the J call TRBJ2-7, with D possibly called TRBD1 or TRBD2 (5 bases each). With 4 bases removed from V and 5 bases from J, the gap between germline ends came to 18 bases. Germline V gene data show CDR1 as ENHRY and CDR2 as SYGVKD. This CDR3 has 15 amino acids. CDR3 amino acids: CAISGESGSWHEQYF. CDR3 nucleotide sequence: TGTGCCATCAGTGGAGAGTCAGGGAGTTGGCACGAGCAGTACTTC.

The rearrangement links TRBV19 to TRBJ1-3; D uncertain. V lost 3 bases to trimming and J lost 0 bases, with 12 bases between them. CDR1 is LNHDA, CDR2 SQIVND, per germline (reference sequence). The CDR3 loop spans 16 amino acids. In DNA form, the CDR3 reads TGTGCCAGTAGTATGGGCGGACTTGTCTCTGGAAACACCATATATTTT. Its protein is CASSMGGLVSGNTIYF.

This chain connects TRBV10-3 to TRBJ2-1; D may correspond to TRBD1 or TRBD2 (5 bases each). The CDR3 loop spans 14 amino acids. Per the germline V gene, CDR1 is ENHRY and CDR2 is SYGVKD. Trimming removed 6 bases from V and 3 bases from J, with 12 bases in between. CDR3 in DNA: TGTGCCATCAGGACTAATGGGGGCTACAATGAGCAGTTCTTC. Its translation: CAIRTNGGYNEQFF.

This rearrangement joins TRBV27 to TRBJ2-7; D unresolved. Trimming pared 2 bases from V and 7 bases from J, leaving 15 bases between. The CDR3 has 14 amino acids. The germline V gene has CDR1 MNHEY and CDR2 SMNVEV (reference sequence). Written as DNA, the CDR3 is TGTGCCAGCAGTTTAATATCCTCCCCGTGGGAGCAGTACTTC. It yields the protein CASSLISSPWEQYF.

The rearrangement uses TRBV4-2 and TRBJ1-4; 10 bases agree with TRBD1. This CDR3 comprises 15 residues. Germline trimming cut 1 base from V and 8 bases from J; bases unmatched to any gene: 4. Germline V CDR1 and CDR2: LGHNA, YNFKEQ. The CDR3 DNA follows: TGTGCCAGCAGCCAAGGTGGGGGACAGGGGGAAAAACTGTTTTTT. Translation gives CASSQGGGQGEKLFF.

The chain carries TRBV21-1 and TRBJ2-7; TRBD1 was called by the table and not checked on the DNA. TRBV21-1 is designated a pseudogene. There are 14 residues in the CDR3. CDR3 loop: CATIPGTGDDEQYF. In nucleotides, the CDR3 is TGTGCCACAATTCCTGGGACAGGGGACGACGAGCAGTACTTC.

The V call is TRBV5-1, the J call TRBJ1-1, with TRBD1 matching 8 bases. V trimming: 0 bases; J trimming: 3 bases; junction bases outside the gene matches: 1. Germline loops: CDR1 SGHRS, CDR2 YFSETQ. CDR3 length equals 14 residues. The CDR3 DNA sequence: TGCGCCAGCAGCTTGGACAGGGGGGACACTGAAGCTTTCTTT. Protein product: CASSLDRGDTEAFF.

The genes are TRBV19 and TRBJ2-7; 10 bases are a match to TRBD1. Germline CDR1 reads LNHDA; CDR2 reads SQIVND (reference sequence). This CDR3 comprises 13 residues. The V gene end was trimmed by 7 bases and the J gene end by 11 bases; junction bases not matched to a gene: 11. The CDR3 loop reads CASTETGTGAEYF. In nucleotides, the CDR3 is TGTGCCAGTACCGAAACCGGGACAGGGGCGGAGTACTTC. Full variable domain (outside the CDR3, taken from reference TRBV19 and TRBJ2-7): DGGITQSPKYLFRKEGQNVTLSCEQNLNHDAMYWYRQDPGQGLRLIYYSQIVNDFQKGDIAEGYSVSREKKESFPLTVTSAQKNPTAFYLCASTETGTGAEYFGPGTRLTVT.

The rearrangement joins TRBV11-2 to TRBJ2-2; tentative D call: TRBD2 (6 bases). The CDR3 is 14 residues long. Germline loops: CDR1 SGHAT, CDR2 FQNNGV. The germline V and J ends were trimmed by 6 bases and 5 bases, with 13 bases remaining between them. The CDR3 protein is CASRSREVTGELFF. The CDR3 DNA follows: TGTGCCAGCAGGTCCAGGGAGGTGACCGGGGAGCTGTTTTTT.

The J gene is TRBJ1-1, the V gene TRBV18, with D unresolved. The V end lost 0 bases, the J end lost 3 bases, and 8 bases lay between the germline ends. The CDR3 runs 14 residues. Germline CDR1 KGHSH, CDR2 LQKENI. The CDR3: CASSPPPGDTEAFF. The CDR3 DNA sequence: TGTGCCAGCTCACCACCGCCCGGGGACACTGAAGCTTTCTTT. The entire variable domain, with the rest obtained from reference TRBV18 and TRBJ1-1, is as follows: NAGVMQNPRHLVRRRGQEARLRCSPMKGHSHVYWYRQLPEEGLKFMVYLQKENIIDESGMPKERFSAEFPKEGPSILRIQQVVRGDSAAYFCASSPPPGDTEAFFGQGTRLTVV.

This chain links TRBV2 with TRBJ2-3; 8 nucleotides align to TRBD1. V lost 10 bases, J lost 4 bases, and 7 bases stayed unmatched. The CDR3 runs 13 residues. Germline V lookup: CDR1 SNHLY, CDR2 FYNNEI. The CDR3 is CAIADRVADTQYF. The CDR3 nucleotides are TGTGCCATTGCGGACAGGGTAGCAGATACGCAGTATTTT.

This clone came up once. The chain combines TRBV29-1 with TRBJ2-7; 8 bases map to TRBD1. Trimming at V came to 1 base and at J to 3 bases, leaving 8 bases not matched to a gene. This CDR3 is built from 15 residues. The germline CDR1 and CDR2 sequences are SQVTM and ANQGSEA. CDR3 in amino acids: CSVEGGTGAHYEQYF. As DNA, the CDR3 is TGCAGCGTTGAAGGCGGGACAGGCGCACACTACGAGCAGTACTTC.